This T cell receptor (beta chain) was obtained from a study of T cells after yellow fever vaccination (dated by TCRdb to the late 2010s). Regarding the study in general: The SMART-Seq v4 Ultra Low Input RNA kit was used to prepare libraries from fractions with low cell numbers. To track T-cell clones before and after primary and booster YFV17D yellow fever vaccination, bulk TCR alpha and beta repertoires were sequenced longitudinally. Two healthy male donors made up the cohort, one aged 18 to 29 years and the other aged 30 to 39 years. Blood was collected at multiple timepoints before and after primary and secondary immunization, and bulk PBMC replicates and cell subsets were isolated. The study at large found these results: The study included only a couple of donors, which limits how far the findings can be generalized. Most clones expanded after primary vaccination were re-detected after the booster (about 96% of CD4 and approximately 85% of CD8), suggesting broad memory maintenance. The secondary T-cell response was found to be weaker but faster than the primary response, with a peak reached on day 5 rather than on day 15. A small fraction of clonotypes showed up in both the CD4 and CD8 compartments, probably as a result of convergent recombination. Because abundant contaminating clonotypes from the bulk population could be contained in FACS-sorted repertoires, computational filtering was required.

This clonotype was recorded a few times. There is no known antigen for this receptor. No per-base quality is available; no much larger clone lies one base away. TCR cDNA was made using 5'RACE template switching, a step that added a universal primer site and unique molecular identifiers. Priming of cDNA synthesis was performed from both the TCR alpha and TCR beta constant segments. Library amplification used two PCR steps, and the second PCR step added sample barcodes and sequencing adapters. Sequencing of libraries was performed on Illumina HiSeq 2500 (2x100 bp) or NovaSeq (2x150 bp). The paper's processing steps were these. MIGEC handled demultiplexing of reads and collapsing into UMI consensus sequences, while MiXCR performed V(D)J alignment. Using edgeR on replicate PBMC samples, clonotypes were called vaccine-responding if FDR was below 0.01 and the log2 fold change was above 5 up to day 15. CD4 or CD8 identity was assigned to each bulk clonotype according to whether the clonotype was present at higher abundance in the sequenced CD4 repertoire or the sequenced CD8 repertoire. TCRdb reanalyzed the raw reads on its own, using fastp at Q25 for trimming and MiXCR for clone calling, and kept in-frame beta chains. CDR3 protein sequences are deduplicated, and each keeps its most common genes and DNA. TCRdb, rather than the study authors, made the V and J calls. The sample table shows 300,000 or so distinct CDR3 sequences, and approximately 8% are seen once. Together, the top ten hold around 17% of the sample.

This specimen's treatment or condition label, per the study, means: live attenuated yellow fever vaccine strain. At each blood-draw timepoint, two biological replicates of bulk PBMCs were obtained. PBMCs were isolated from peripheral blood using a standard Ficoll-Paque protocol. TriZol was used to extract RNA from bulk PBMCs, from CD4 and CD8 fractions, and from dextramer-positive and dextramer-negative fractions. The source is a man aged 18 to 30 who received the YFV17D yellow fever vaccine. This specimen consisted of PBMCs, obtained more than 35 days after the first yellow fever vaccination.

The CDR3 region has the sequence CASSKRQPNTGELFF. The bases are TGTGCCAGTAGTAAGCGACAACCGAACACCGGGGAGCTGTTTTTT. Recombination linked TRBV19 to TRBJ2-2; no D gene is confidently identified. The CDR3 contains 15 residues, cysteine and phenylalanine counted. The kept DNA is CDR3 alone, 45 bases in frame from the first base. V and J lose 4 bases and 0 bases, and a span of 9 bases separates them. CDR1 and CDR2 (LNHDA, SQIVND) derive from the germline V gene (reference sequence).